Listed here are 19 T cell receptor beta chains from one sample, sequenced in a study of blood T cell repertoires in COVID-19. Some clones are missing from TCRdb's copy, which holds only in-frame ones; the method was immunoSEQ multiplex PCR. The sample shows 150,000 to 200,000 clones, more than 70% of them seen only once. The sample comprised peripheral blood. These receptors originate from a human donor in a cohort sampled during active COVID-19.

The rearrangement links TRBV7-8 to TRBJ2-7; 10 bases fit TRBD1. The V gene's germline CDR1 is SGHVS and CDR2 FQNEAQ. The trim removed 0 bases at V and 4 bases at J, leaving 6 bases unmatched. The CDR3 extends over 16 amino acids. CDR3 sequence: CASSLAGQGNPYEQYF. The CDR3 DNA reads TGTGCCAGCAGCTTAGCGGGACAGGGGAACCCTTACGAGCAGTACTTC.

The gene calls are TRBV13 and TRBJ2-7; perhaps TRBD1 as D (6 bases). Germline V CDR1 and CDR2: PRHDT, FYEKMQ (reference sequence). The V gene lost 6 bases and the J gene lost 3 bases, with 15 bases spanning the gap. This CDR3 spans 14 amino acids. This CDR3 reads CASRQSRGFYEQYF. The CDR3, as DNA: TGTGCCAGCAGGCAAAGCAGGGGTTTCTACGAGCAGTACTTC.

The CDR3 loop reads CASRSVDTGENTEAFF. The CDR3 bases are TGTGCCAGTAGGTCAGTGGACACGGGAGAGAACACTGAAGCTTTCTTT. The chain employs TRBV28 and TRBJ1-1; D may be TRBD1 (5 bases). The CDR3 runs to 16 residues. With 9 bases removed from V and 1 base from J, the gap between germline ends came to 21 bases. Per germline, CDR1 MDHEN and CDR2 SYDVKM.

This clone was seen once. The chain couples TRBV28 to TRBJ2-7; 7 bases are shared with TRBD1. Germline CDR1 MDHEN, CDR2 SYDVKM. V lost 5 bases, J lost 0 bases, and 10 bases stayed unmatched. The CDR3 runs to 16 residues. The CDR3 nucleotides read TGTGCCAGCAGTGCAACCGGGACAGCACTCTCCTACGAGCAGTACTTC. It encodes CASSATGTALSYEQYF.

The gene calls are TRBV27 and TRBJ2-3; 9 bases align to TRBD1. Looked up from germline, CDR1 is MNHEY and CDR2 is SMNVEV (reference sequence). J lost 1 base, V lost 4 bases, and 12 bases had no gene match. The CDR3 is made up of 18 amino acids. Written as DNA, the CDR3 is TGTGCCAGCAGTTGGTCCGGGACAGGGCCTGCAGGCACAGATACGCAGTATTTT. This gives the protein CASSWSGTGPAGTDTQYF.

This chain uses TRBV7-8 with TRBJ2-6; D ambiguous. The CDR3 spans 15 residues. Trimming shortened V by 5 bases and J by 4 bases, and 12 bases separated the two germline ends. Germline loops: CDR1 SGHVS, CDR2 FQNEAQ. CDR3 in DNA: TGTGCCAGCAGCCGCGGAGTCTCGGGGGCCAACGTCCTGACTTTC. It codes for CASSRGVSGANVLTF. Combining the CDR3 with reference TRBV7-8 and TRBJ2-6 gives the whole variable domain GAGVSQSPRYKVAKRGQDVALRCDPISGHVSLFWYQQALGQGPEFLTYFQNEAQLDKSGLPSDRFFAERPEGSVSTLKIQRTQQEDSAVYLCASSRGVSGANVLTFGAGSRLTVL.

The chain employs TRBV5-3 and TRBJ1-5; 9 positions agree with TRBD1. TRBV5-3 is treated as an ORF (open reading frame) with a function not yet certain. This CDR3 has 16 residues. J gave up 2 bases and V 4 bases, and 7 bases lay outside the gene matches. The CDR3 DNA sequence: TGTGCCAGAAGCGGAACAGGGGGCCGCGGCAATCAGCCCCAGCATTTT. Residues: CARSGTGGRGNQPQHF.

In its sample, this clone was seen once. The chain recombines TRBV7-8 with TRBJ1-6, with 9 positions matching TRBD1. There are 16 residues in the CDR3. With V trimmed by 5 bases and J by 8 bases, 10 bases remained unmatched. Germline V gives CDR1 SGHVS, CDR2 FQNEAQ. The chain's CDR3 is CASSLESGTGHSPLHF. As DNA, the CDR3 is TGTGCCAGCAGCCTAGAATCCGGGACAGGGCATTCACCCCTCCACTTT.

The chain employs TRBV4-3 and TRBJ2-3; TRBD2 aligns across 7 bases. V was clipped by 0 bases and J by 3 bases; unmatched bases: 9. CDR3 length: 17 amino acids. Germline loops: CDR1 LGHNA, CDR2 YSLEER. CDR3 nucleotide sequence: TGCGCCAGCAGCCAAGAAGGGAGGGCTAGCGGTACAGATACGCAGTATTTT. It codes for CASSQEGRASGTDTQYF.

This sequence joins TRBV6-1 and TRBJ2-5; 7 bases map to TRBD1. CDR3 length equals 17 residues. Germline V gene lookup returns CDR1 MNHNS and CDR2 SASEGT. V gave up 0 bases and J gave up 2 bases; unmatched junction bases: 9. CDR3 DNA sequence: TGTGCCAGCAGTGAAGCGCACAGGGGATTGGTACAAGAGACCCAGTACTTC. Protein: CASSEAHRGLVQETQYF.

The rearrangement joins TRBV30 to TRBJ1-4; D is unclear. The germline V gene has CDR1 GTSNPN and CDR2 SVGIG (reference sequence). There are 15 residues in the CDR3. Trimming pared 0 bases from V and 3 bases from J, leaving 11 bases between. The CDR3 nucleotides are TGTGCCTGGAGTGTACGGAGGCACTCTAATGAAAAACTGTTTTTT. Translating it yields CAWSVRRHSNEKLFF.

This clone is a singleton in its sample. CDR3 loop: CASSSTGDYGYTF. CDR3 DNA: TGCGCCAGCAGCTCTACAGGGGACTATGGCTACACCTTC. This sequence joins TRBV5-1 and TRBJ1-2; 7 positions match TRBD1. Trimming at V came to 3 bases and at J to 3 bases, leaving 2 bases not matched to a gene. Germline V gene data show CDR1 as SGHRS and CDR2 as YFSETQ. The CDR3 is 13 amino acids.

This clone was counted a few times. The gene calls are TRBV2 and TRBJ2-2; 10 bases map to TRBD2. The V segment lost 6 bases and the J segment 6 bases; nucleotides outside the gene matches: 16. The CDR3 sequence is 18 residues long. CDR1 and CDR2 (germline): SNHLY, FYNNEI. Here the CDR3 reads CASSGYVLAGGEAGELFF. The CDR3, as DNA: TGTGCCAGCAGCGGATATGTATTAGCGGGGGGCGAGGCCGGGGAGCTGTTTTTT.

This chain links TRBV10-3 with TRBJ1-3, with D possibly matching TRBD1 (6 bases). With 6 bases removed from V and 4 bases from J, the gap between germline ends came to 13 bases. Per germline, CDR1 ENHRY and CDR2 SYGVKD. This CDR3 contains 14 residues. CDR3 protein: CAIRETGSGNTIYF. The CDR3 bases are TGTGCCATCAGAGAGACAGGTTCGGGAAACACCATATATTTT.

This chain joins TRBV14 and TRBJ2-5; D uncertain. This CDR3 has 11 residues. Germline V gene sequence: CDR1 SGHDN, CDR2 FVKESK. With 5 bases removed from V and 2 bases from J, the gap between germline ends came to 3 bases. CDR3 DNA sequence: TGTGCCAGCAGCTCACAAGAGACCCAGTACTTC. Translating gives CASSSQETQYF.

V usage is TRBV5-5 and J usage is TRBJ2-5, with 8 nucleotides matching TRBD1. Germline values: CDR1 SGHKS, CDR2 YYEKEE (reference sequence). This CDR3 spans 15 amino acids. V shed 2 bases, J shed 5 bases, and the junction held 8 bases outside the gene matches. CDR3 sequence (DNA): TGTGCCAGCAGCTTAGTGGCAGGGGGCGCGGAGACCCAGTACTTC. It codes for CASSLVAGGAETQYF.

This sequence joins TRBV6-5 and TRBJ2-1; tentatively, D is TRBD2 (5 bases). This CDR3 region has 15 residues. V shed 6 bases and J shed 4 bases, with 16 bases lying between them. Looked up from germline, CDR1 is MNHEY and CDR2 is SVGAGI. The CDR3 reads CASSRTAEAYNEQFF. CDR3 sequence (DNA): TGTGCCAGCAGCAGAACAGCGGAAGCATACAATGAGCAGTTCTTC.

The chain combines TRBV18 with TRBJ2-3; unclear D gene. Trimming removed 2 bases from V and 0 bases from J, with 18 bases in between. The CDR3 covers 18 residues. The germline CDR1 and CDR2 sequences are KGHSH and LQKENI. CDR3: CASSPIKDGGSSTDTQYF. DNA for the CDR3: TGTGCCAGCTCACCAATCAAGGATGGCGGATCTAGCACAGATACGCAGTATTTT.

The chain links TRBV19 to TRBJ2-1, with 10 bases fitting TRBD1. The CDR3 consists of 17 residues. Germline trimming cut 5 bases from V and 4 bases from J; bases unmatched to any gene: 11. Germline V gene lookup returns CDR1 LNHDA and CDR2 SQIVND (reference sequence). CDR3 sequence: CASSGRRTGGGYNEQFF. The CDR3 bases are TGTGCCAGTAGTGGCCGTAGGACAGGGGGAGGTTACAATGAGCAGTTCTTC.